The source of this T cell receptor (beta chain) is a study of CD4 T cell repertoires in COVID-19. At the level of the study: Other coronavirus spike proteins restimulated relabeled CFSE-low cells expanded with IL-2 for ten to eleven days.

The study's findings and limits: Sharing of several most expanded SARS-CoV-2-reactive clonotypes across memory subsets suggested intraclonal diversification. In SARS-CoV and/or HKU1 spike cultures, between 7 and 25% of SARS-CoV-2 clonotypes reappeared.

CDR1 is SGHTA and CDR2 is FQGNSA in the germline V gene. CDR3 length equals 12 residues. Trimming left V 4 bases short and J 0 bases short, with 4 bases between. As for this clone: Its antigen is as yet unknown. This sample also contains other DNA sequences that code for the same CDR3.

No culture step preceded sequencing of the ex vivo isolated memory T cells. Method: immunoSEQ multiplex PCR; TCRdb's copy keeps in-frame clones and lacks some. The table has around 25,000 clones, approximately 93% seen once; the top ten hold less than 0.75%. The chain carries TRBV7-2 and TRBJ2-7; D gene ambiguous. The starting material was circulating follicular helper CD4+ T cells (cTfh) from blood, obtained before the COVID-19 pandemic. This TCR came from a human donor who had COVID-19. CDR3 protein: CASSYSSYEQYF. The CDR3 DNA reads as TGTGCCAGCAGCTACAGCTCCTACGAGCAGTACTTC.